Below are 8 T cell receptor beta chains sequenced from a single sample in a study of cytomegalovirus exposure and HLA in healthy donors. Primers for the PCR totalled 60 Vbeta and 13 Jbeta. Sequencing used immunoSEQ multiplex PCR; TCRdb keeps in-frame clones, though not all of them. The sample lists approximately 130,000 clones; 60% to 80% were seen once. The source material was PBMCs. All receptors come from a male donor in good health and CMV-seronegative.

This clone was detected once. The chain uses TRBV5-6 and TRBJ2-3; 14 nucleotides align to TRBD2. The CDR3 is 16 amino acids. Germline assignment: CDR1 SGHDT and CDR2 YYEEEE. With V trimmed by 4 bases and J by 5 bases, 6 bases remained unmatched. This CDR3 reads CASSQTSGGAEDTQYF. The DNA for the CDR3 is TGTGCCAGCAGCCAGACTAGCGGGGGGGCGGAAGATACGCAGTATTTT.

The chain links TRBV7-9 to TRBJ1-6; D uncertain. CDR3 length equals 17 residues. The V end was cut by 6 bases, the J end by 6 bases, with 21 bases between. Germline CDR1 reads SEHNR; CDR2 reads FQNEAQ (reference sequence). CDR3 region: CASSPLLPGKANSPLHF. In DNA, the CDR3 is TGTGCCAGCAGTCCTCTCTTACCCGGGAAGGCTAATTCACCCCTCCACTTT.

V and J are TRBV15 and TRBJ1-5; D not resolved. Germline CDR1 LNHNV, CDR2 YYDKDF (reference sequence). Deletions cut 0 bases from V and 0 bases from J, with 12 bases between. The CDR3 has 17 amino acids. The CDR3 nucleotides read TGTGCCACCAGCAGAGATGGGCAGGTCTATAGCAATCAGCCCCAGCATTTT. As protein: CATSRDGQVYSNQPQHF.

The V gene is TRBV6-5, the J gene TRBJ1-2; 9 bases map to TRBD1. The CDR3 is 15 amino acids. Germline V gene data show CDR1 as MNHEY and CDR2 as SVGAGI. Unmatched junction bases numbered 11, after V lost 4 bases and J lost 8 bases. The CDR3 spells CASSSRDRERMGYTF. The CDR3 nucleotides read TGTGCCAGCAGTTCGCGGGACAGGGAGAGGATGGGCTACACCTTC.

CDR3 region: CASSISADYGYTF. CDR3 coding DNA: TGTGCCAGTAGTATCTCGGCGGACTATGGCTACACCTTC. The V and J genes are TRBV19 and TRBJ1-2; D unclear. The CDR3 is made up of 13 amino acids. The germline V gene encodes CDR1 LNHDA and CDR2 SQIVND (reference sequence). Trimming shortened V by 3 bases and J by 3 bases, and 8 bases separated the two germline ends. The full variable domain, with the rest looked up from reference TRBV19 and TRBJ1-2, is DGGITQSPKYLFRKEGQNVTLSCEQNLNHDAMYWYRQDPGQGLRLIYYSQIVNDFQKGDIAEGYSVSREKKESFPLTVTSAQKNPTAFYLCASSISADYGYTFGSGTRLTVV.

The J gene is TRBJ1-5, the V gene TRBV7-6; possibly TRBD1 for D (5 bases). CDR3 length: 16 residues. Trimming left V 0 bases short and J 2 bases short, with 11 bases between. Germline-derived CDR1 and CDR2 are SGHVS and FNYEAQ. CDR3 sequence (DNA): TGTGCCAGCAGCTTAGCCCAGGGTACCGGCAATCAGCCCCAGCATTTT. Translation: CASSLAQGTGNQPQHF.

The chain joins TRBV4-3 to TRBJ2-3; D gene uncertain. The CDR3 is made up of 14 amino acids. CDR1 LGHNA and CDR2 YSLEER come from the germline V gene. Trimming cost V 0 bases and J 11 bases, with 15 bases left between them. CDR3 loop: CASSQESGQRQQYF. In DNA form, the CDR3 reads TGCGCCAGCAGCCAAGAAAGTGGTCAGCGTCAGCAGTATTTT.

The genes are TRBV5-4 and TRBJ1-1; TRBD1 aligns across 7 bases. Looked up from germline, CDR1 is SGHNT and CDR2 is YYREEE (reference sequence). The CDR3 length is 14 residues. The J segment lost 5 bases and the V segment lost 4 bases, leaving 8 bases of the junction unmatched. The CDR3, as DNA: TGTGCCAGCAGCGGCACAGGGGCAGGGACTGAAGCTTTCTTT. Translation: CASSGTGAGTEAFF.